This T cell receptor (beta chain) comes out of a study of post-analysis software for immune sequencing data. Regarding the study as a whole: Diversity measured as normalized Chao1 was significantly lower in multiple sclerosis patients than in controls. About five TRBV segments appeared more often in patients than in controls, and TRBV5-6, TRBV5-1 and TRBV20-1 were among these. By F measure, samples from a shared preparation batch strongly co-clustered.

The V gene's germline CDR1 is SGHTA and CDR2 FQGTGA. The CDR3 has 15 amino acids. V shed 5 bases and J shed 6 bases, with 17 bases lying between them. Note on this clonotype: As yet, its antigen is unknown.

Included in the TCR beta cDNA libraries were unique molecular identifiers. TCRdb redid the calling of the PCR reads with MiXCR, one entry per CDR3 protein. The sample holds 600,000 to 700,000 distinct CDR3 sequences, 59% seen once. This sequence originates from a girl aged 2 to 9 with multiple sclerosis. This chain links TRBV7-3 with TRBJ2-1, with D perhaps TRBD2 (6 bases). Input material: blood. CDR3 residues: CASSPTVLASNEQFF. As DNA, the CDR3 is TGTGCCAGCAGCCCCACCGTGCTAGCGAGCAATGAGCAGTTCTTC.